This T cell receptor (beta chain) was recorded in a study of blood T cell repertoires in COVID-19. Whole-study context: Samples came from the United States, Italy and Spain, spanning acute and convalescent COVID-19. PBMCs, B-cell-depleted T cells, or T cells were the source of the cDNA or gDNA that made up the material.

Per the original methods: Quantification of nucleated cells was approximated via reference gene primer amplification. TCRdb's table, derived via immunoSEQ multiplex PCR, lists solely in-frame clones and lacks some. The DNA gave D and trimming, while V, J and clone size come from that table. Among about 250,000 clones listed, about 90% were seen once. The CDR3 extends over 15 amino acids. The germline CDR1 and CDR2 sequences are MNHEY and SMNVEV (reference sequence). V dropped 5 bases and J dropped 6; count of bases not matched to a gene: 6. Specimen: peripheral blood. The origin of this receptor is an elderly man with acute or convalescent COVID-19. The chain uses TRBV27 and TRBJ1-5; 11 bases are shared with TRBD1. The CDR3 is CASSPGQGAVQPQHF. CDR3 sequence (DNA): TGTGCCAGCAGTCCCGGACAGGGGGCCGTTCAGCCCCAGCATTTT.